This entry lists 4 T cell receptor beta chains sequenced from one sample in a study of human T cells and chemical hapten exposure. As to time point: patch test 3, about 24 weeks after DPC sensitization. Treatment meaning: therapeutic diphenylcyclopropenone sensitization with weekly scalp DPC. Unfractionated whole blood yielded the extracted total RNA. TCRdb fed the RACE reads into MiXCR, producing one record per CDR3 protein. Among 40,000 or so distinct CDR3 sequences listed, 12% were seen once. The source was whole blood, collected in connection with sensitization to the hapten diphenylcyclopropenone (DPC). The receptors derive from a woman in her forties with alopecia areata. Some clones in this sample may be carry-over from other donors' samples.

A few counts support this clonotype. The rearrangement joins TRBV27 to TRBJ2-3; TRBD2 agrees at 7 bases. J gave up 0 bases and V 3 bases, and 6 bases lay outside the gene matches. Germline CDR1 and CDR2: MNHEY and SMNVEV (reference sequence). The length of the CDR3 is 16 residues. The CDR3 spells CASSLLAAPSTDTQYF. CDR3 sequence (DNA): TGTGCCAGCAGTTTGCTAGCGGCACCAAGCACAGATACGCAGTATTTT.

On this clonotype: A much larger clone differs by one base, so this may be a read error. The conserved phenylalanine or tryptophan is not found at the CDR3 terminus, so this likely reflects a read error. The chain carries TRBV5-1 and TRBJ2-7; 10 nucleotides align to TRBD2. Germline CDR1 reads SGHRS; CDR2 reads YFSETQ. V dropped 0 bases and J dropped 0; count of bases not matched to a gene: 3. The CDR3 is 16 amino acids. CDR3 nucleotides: TGCGCCAGCAGCTTGGCCGGGACTAGCGCCTCCTACGAGCAGTACTAC. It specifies CASSLAGTSASYEQYY.

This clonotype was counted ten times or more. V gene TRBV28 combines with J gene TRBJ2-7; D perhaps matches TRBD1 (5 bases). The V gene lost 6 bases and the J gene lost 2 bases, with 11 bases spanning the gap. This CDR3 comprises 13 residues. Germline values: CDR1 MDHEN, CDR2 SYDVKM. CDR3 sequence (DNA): TGTGCCAGCAGGTTCGGCAGGGCCTACGAGCAGTACTTC. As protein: CASRFGRAYEQYF.

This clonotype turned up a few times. This CDR3 is CASSPQGGNSPLHF. Here the CDR3 DNA reads TGTGCCAGCAGCCCGCAGGGTGGCAATTCACCCCTCCACTTT. The chain joins TRBV7-3 to TRBJ1-6; weak D call: TRBD1 (5 bases). Germline CDR1 reads SGHTA; CDR2 reads FQGTGA. The length of the CDR3 is 14 residues. Trimming took off 5 bases at V and 7 bases at J, with 12 bases between the two ends. Combining the CDR3 with reference TRBV7-3 and TRBJ1-6 gives the whole variable domain GAGVSQTPSNKVTEKGKYVELRCDPISGHTALYWYRQSLGQGPEFLIYFQGTGAADDSGLPNDRFFAVRPEGSVSTLKIQRTERGDSAVYLCASSPQGGNSPLHFGNGTRLTVT.